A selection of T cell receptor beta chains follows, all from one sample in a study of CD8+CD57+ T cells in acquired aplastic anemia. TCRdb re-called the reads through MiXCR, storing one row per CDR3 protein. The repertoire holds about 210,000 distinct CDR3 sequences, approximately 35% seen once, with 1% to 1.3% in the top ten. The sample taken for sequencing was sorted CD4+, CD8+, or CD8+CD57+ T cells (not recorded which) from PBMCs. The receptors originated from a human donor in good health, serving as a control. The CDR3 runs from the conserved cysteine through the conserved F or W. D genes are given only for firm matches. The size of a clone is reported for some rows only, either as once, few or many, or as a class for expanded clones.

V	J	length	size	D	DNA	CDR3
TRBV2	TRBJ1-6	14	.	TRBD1	TGTGCCAGCGGAGACGGGACAGGGGGTCCACCCCTCCACTTT	CASGDGTGGPPLHF
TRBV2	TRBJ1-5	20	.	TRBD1	TGTGCCAGCAGTCACGCGGGCAGGGGGCTGACGGGTTCAAGCAATCAGCCCCAGCATTTT	CASSHAGRGLTGSSNQPQHF
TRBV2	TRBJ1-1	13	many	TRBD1	TGTGCCAGCAGAAGACAGGGCTTCACTGAAGCTTTCTTT	CASRRQGFTEAFF
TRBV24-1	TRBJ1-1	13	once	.	TGTGCCACCAGTGAGGGGGGGGGAGGAGAAGCTTTCTTT	CATSEGGGGEAFF
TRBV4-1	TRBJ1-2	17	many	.	TGCGCCAGCAGCCAAGTCCCGTCAGCGGAGACAGTCGGTGGCTACACCTTC	CASSQVPSAETVGGYTF
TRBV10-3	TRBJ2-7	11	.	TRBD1	TGTGCCGCCGGACAGGGCAACGAGCAGTACTTC	CAAGQGNEQYF
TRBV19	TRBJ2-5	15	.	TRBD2	TGTGCCAGTAGCGGACTAGCGGGAGGGCCGAAGACCCAGTACTTC	CASSGLAGGPKTQYF
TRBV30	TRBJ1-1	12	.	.	TGTGCCTTAAACCTACCGGGGGCATTGGCTTTCTTT	CALNLPGALAFF
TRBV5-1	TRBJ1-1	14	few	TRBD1	TGCGCCAGCAGCTTACGGACAGGGGACACTGAAGCTTTCTTT	CASSLRTGDTEAFF
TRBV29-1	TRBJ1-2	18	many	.	TGCAGCGCCCAATTACTCTTGGGGGGCGTCCTCTATTCCTATGGCTACACCTTC	CSAQLLLGGVLYSYGYTF
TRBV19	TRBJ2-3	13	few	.	TGTGCCAGTAGTATCTGGGGAACAGATACGCAGTATTTT	CASSIWGTDTQYF
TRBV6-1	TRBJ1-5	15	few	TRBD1	TGTGCCAGCAGACGTACAGGGGGGAGCAATCAGCCCCAGCATTTT	CASRRTGGSNQPQHF
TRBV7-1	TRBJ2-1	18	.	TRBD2	TGTGCCAGCAGCCCACAAGCCATCAAGCGGGGGGGCTACAATGAGCAGTTCTTC	CASSPQAIKRGGYNEQFF
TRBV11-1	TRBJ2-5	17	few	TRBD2	TGTGCCAGCAGCCTAATAGCGGGAGGCTCCTCCGGGGAGACCCAGTACTTC	CASSLIAGGSSGETQYF
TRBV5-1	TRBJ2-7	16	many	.	TGCGCCAGCAGCTTGACAGGGTCCTCAGTCTCCTACGAGCAGTACTTC	CASSLTGSSVSYEQYF
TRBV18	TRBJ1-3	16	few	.	TGTGCCAGCTCAACGGGGACAACAAACTCTGGAAACACCATATATTTT	CASSTGTTNSGNTIYF
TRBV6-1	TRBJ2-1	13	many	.	TGTGCCAGCAGACAGGGAGGTAACAATGAGCAGTTCTTC	CASRQGGNNEQFF
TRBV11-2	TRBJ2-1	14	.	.	TGTGCCAGCAGCTCCCCTTATCGTTTCGATGAGCAGTTCTTC	CASSSPYRFDEQFF
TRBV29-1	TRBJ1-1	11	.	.	TGCAGCGCGGACGTGAACACTGAAGCTTTCTTT	CSADVNTEAFF
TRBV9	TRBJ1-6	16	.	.	TGTGCCAGCAGTCGAACCCGGGACGGATATAATTCACCCCTCCACTTT	CASSRTRDGYNSPLHF
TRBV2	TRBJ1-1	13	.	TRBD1	TGTGCCAGCAGTGGTCCCAGGGGGGCGGAGGCTTTCTTT	CASSGPRGAEAFF
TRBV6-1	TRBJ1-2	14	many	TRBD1	TGTGCCAGCAGCCGGGACAGCCCCGCCTATGGCTACACCTTC	CASSRDSPAYGYTF
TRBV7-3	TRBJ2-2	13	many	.	TGTGCCAGCAGCGTGGTCACACCCGGGGAGCTGTTTTTT	CASSVVTPGELFF
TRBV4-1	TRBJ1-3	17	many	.	TGCGCCAGCAGCAGAGGAGGGGTAGTATTCTCTGGAAACACCATATATTTT	CASSRGGVVFSGNTIYF
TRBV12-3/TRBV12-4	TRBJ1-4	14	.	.	TGTGCCAGCAGCCCGATAGGGGGGTATGAAAAACTGTTTTTT	CASSPIGGYEKLFF
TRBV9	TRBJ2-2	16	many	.	TGTGCCAGCAGCAACAGACAGTTCGCGAACACCGGGGAGCTGTTTTTT	CASSNRQFANTGELFF
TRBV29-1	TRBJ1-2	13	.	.	TGCAGCCTTCAGACCAGTACTAACTATGGCTACACCTTC	CSLQTSTNYGYTF
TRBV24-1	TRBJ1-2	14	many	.	TGTGCCACCAGTGATTTGGACAGCAACTATGGCTACACCTTC	CATSDLDSNYGYTF
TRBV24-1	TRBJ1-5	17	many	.	TGTGCCACTTCCCTCTATCCCGGGACACCAGGGGATCAGCCCCAGCATTTT	CATSLYPGTPGDQPQHF
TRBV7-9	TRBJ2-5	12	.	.	TGTGCCAGCAGCTTCGGGCAAGAGACCCAGTACTTC	CASSFGQETQYF
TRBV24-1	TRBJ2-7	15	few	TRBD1	TGTGCCAGCTCAACAAGGACAGGGGCGCACGACGAGCAGTACTTC	CASSTRTGAHDEQYF
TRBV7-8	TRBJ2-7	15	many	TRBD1	TGTGCCAGCAGCCAAGGACAGGGACCCCACTACGAGCAGTACTTC	CASSQGQGPHYEQYF
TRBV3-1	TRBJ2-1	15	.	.	TGTGCCAGCAGCTCATACACCTCTCCTCTCAATGAGCAGTTCTTC	CASSSYTSPLNEQFF
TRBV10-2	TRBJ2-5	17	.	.	TGCGCCAGCAGTGAGGTAGTCCCGACTAGTAGCCAAGAGACCCAGTACTTC	CASSEVVPTSSQETQYF
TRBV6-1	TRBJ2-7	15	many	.	TGTGCCAGCAGTGACCCCTCGAGGGGAGCCTACGAGCAGTACTTC	CASSDPSRGAYEQYF
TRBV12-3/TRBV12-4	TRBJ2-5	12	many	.	TGTGCCAGCGCAACTAGTCGAGAGACCCAGTACTTC	CASATSRETQYF
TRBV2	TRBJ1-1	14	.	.	TGTGCCAGCAGAACCCGGGCACTGAACACTGAAGCTTTCTTT	CASRTRALNTEAFF
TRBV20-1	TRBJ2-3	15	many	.	TGCAGTGCTGCGGTGGTACCACTTAGCACAGATACGCAGTATTTT	CSAAVVPLSTDTQYF
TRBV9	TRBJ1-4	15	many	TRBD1	TGTGCCAGCAGCCTCGGACAGGGGGCGGCCACGAAACTGTTTTTT	CASSLGQGAATKLFF
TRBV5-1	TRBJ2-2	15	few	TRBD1	TGCGCCAGCAGCCCGGGACAGGCCCTCACCGGGGAGCTGTTTTTT	CASSPGQALTGELFF
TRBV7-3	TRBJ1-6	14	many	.	TGTGCCAGCAGCTCCCGGACGGAAAATTCACCCCTCCACTTT	CASSSRTENSPLHF
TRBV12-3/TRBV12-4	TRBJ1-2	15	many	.	TGTGCCAGCAGTTTCAACGAACAGGGACCCTATGGCTACACCTTC	CASSFNEQGPYGYTF
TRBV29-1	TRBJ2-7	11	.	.	TGCAGCACTGAACAGGGATACGAGCAGTACTTC	CSTEQGYEQYF
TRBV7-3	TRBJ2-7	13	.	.	TGTGCCAGCAGCTCCCGAGGGGTCAACGAGCAGTACTTC	CASSSRGVNEQYF